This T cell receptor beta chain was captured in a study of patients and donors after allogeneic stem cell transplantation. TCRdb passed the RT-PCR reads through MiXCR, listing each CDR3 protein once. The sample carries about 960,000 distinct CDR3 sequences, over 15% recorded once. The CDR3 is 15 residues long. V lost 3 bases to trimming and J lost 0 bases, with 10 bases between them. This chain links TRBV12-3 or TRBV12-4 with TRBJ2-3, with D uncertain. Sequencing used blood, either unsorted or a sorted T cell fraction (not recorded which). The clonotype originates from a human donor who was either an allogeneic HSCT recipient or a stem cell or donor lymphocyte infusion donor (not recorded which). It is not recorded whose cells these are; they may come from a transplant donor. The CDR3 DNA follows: TGTGCCAGCAGTTTCATCGGATCGAGCACAGATACGCAGTATTTT. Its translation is CASSFIGSSTDTQYF.